This is a list of T cell receptor beta chains from one sample in a study of blood T cell repertoires in COVID-19. This table comes from immunoSEQ multiplex PCR, and its TCRdb copy is limited to in-frame clones, with some not included. This sample has 260,000 or so clones, with about 85% found just once. The sequenced sample was PBMCs or T cells enriched from blood (not recorded which). These receptors were collected from a woman in her 50s who had recovered from COVID-19. Both conserved end residues are part of each CDR3. Fields, in order: V gene, D gene, clone size, J gene, CDR3 protein, CDR3 DNA. The D gene is left open where the match is weak. Size is stated for part of the rows, as once, few or many counts, or as a class when the clone is expanded.

v_gene: TRBV20-1
d_gene: -
abundance: -
j_gene: TRBJ2-3
CDR3aa: CSASGAPGWTDTQYF
CDR3nt: TGCAGTGCTAGTGGGGCCCCGGGGTGGACAGATACGCAGTATTTT

v_gene: TRBV5-5
d_gene: TRBD1
abundance: -
j_gene: TRBJ2-4
CDR3aa: CASSLEAGGLNIQYF
CDR3nt: TGTGCCAGCAGCTTGGAAGCAGGGGGCTTAAACATTCAGTACTTC

v_gene: TRBV19
d_gene: -
abundance: few
j_gene: TRBJ1-1
CDR3aa: CASIWGGGGEAFF
CDR3nt: TGTGCCAGTATTTGGGGTGGAGGAGGTGAAGCTTTCTTT

v_gene: TRBV5-6
d_gene: -
abundance: -
j_gene: TRBJ1-4
CDR3aa: CASTTVGSRRETNEKLFF
CDR3nt: TGTGCCAGCACCACTGTGGGATCCCGGAGGGAAACTAATGAAAAACTGTTTTTT

v_gene: TRBV19
d_gene: TRBD1
abundance: -
j_gene: TRBJ1-1
CDR3aa: CASSISGQGALNTEAFF
CDR3nt: TGTGCCAGTAGTATTAGTGGCCAGGGGGCATTGAACACTGAAGCTTTCTTT

v_gene: TRBV3-1/TRBV3-2
d_gene: -
abundance: -
j_gene: TRBJ1-5
CDR3aa: CASSQGGGRDLSNQPQHF
CDR3nt: TGTGCCAGCAGCCAAGGGGGAGGGAGGGATCTTTCTAATCAGCCCCAGCATTTT

v_gene: TRBV28
d_gene: TRBD1
abundance: -
j_gene: TRBJ1-2
CDR3aa: CASSLGTGTYGYTF
CDR3nt: TGTGCCAGCAGTTTGGGGACAGGGACCTATGGCTACACCTTC

v_gene: TRBV28
d_gene: TRBD1
abundance: once
j_gene: TRBJ2-3
CDR3aa: CASSPPGQGTASTDTQYF
CDR3nt: TGTGCCAGCAGTCCTCCCGGGCAGGGGACAGCGTCCACAGATACGCAGTATTTT

v_gene: TRBV2
d_gene: -
abundance: few
j_gene: TRBJ1-6
CDR3aa: CASSEVGSGSPLHF
CDR3nt: TGTGCCAGCAGTGAAGTAGGGAGCGGTTCACCCCTCCACTTT

v_gene: TRBV30
d_gene: -
abundance: -
j_gene: TRBJ2-1
CDR3aa: CAWRRAVYNEQFF
CDR3nt: TGTGCCTGGAGGCGGGCGGTCTACAATGAGCAGTTCTTC

v_gene: TRBV7-6
d_gene: TRBD1
abundance: -
j_gene: TRBJ1-2
CDR3aa: CASSPRQQGDYGYTF
CDR3nt: TGTGCCAGCAGCCCCCGGCAACAGGGGGACTATGGCTACACCTTC

v_gene: TRBV2
d_gene: -
abundance: -
j_gene: TRBJ1-5
CDR3aa: CASSEESVGQPQHF
CDR3nt: TGTGCCAGCAGTGAGGAGTCAGTCGGGCAGCCCCAGCATTTT

v_gene: TRBV27
d_gene: TRBD1
abundance: -
j_gene: TRBJ1-1
CDR3aa: CASSLVQGDRAPEAFF
CDR3nt: TGTGCCAGCAGTCTCGTCCAAGGGGACAGGGCCCCTGAAGCTTTCTTT

v_gene: TRBV12-5
d_gene: TRBD1
abundance: once
j_gene: TRBJ2-5
CDR3aa: CASGRTGVETQYF
CDR3nt: TGTGCTAGTGGCCGTACAGGGGTGGAGACCCAGTACTTC

v_gene: TRBV5-1
d_gene: TRBD1
abundance: -
j_gene: TRBJ1-4
CDR3aa: CASSPAGTGGKLFF
CDR3nt: TGCGCCAGCAGCCCGGCGGGGACAGGCGGAAAACTGTTTTTT

v_gene: TRBV25-1
d_gene: TRBD1
abundance: -
j_gene: TRBJ1-2
CDR3aa: CASSDPGTGGSYGYTF
CDR3nt: TGTGCCAGCAGTGACCCAGGGACAGGGGGCTCTTATGGCTACACCTTC

v_gene: TRBV19
d_gene: -
abundance: once
j_gene: TRBJ2-7
CDR3aa: CASSIGRRYEQYF
CDR3nt: TGTGCCAGTAGTATAGGGCGGAGGTACGAGCAGTACTTC

v_gene: TRBV18
d_gene: -
abundance: few
j_gene: TRBJ1-3
CDR3aa: CASSRAGPGNTIYF
CDR3nt: TGTGCCAGCTCACGAGCAGGGCCTGGAAACACCATATATTTT

v_gene: TRBV6-5
d_gene: TRBD1
abundance: -
j_gene: TRBJ1-5
CDR3aa: CAIWDRLNQPQHF
CDR3nt: TGTGCCATATGGGACAGACTCAATCAGCCCCAGCATTTT

v_gene: TRBV5-1
d_gene: -
abundance: -
j_gene: TRBJ2-2
CDR3aa: CASSETTRGELFF
CDR3nt: TGCGCCAGCAGCGAGACCACTAGGGGGGAGCTGTTTTTT

v_gene: TRBV5-1
d_gene: TRBD2
abundance: once
j_gene: TRBJ2-2
CDR3aa: CASSLASGGLNTGELFF
CDR3nt: TGCGCCAGCAGCTTGGCTAGCGGGGGCCTGAACACCGGGGAGCTGTTTTTT

v_gene: TRBV11-2
d_gene: -
abundance: -
j_gene: TRBJ2-1
CDR3aa: CASSLFAGPYNEQFF
CDR3nt: TGTGCCAGCAGCTTATTTGCAGGCCCGTACAATGAGCAGTTCTTC

v_gene: TRBV24-1
d_gene: TRBD2
abundance: once
j_gene: TRBJ2-1
CDR3aa: CATRGAGDPYNEQFF
CDR3nt: TGTGCCACCAGGGGAGCGGGGGACCCGTACAATGAGCAGTTCTTC

v_gene: TRBV5-1
d_gene: -
abundance: -
j_gene: TRBJ1-6
CDR3aa: CASSPGWEDSPLHF
CDR3nt: TGCGCCAGCAGTCCAGGGTGGGAAGATTCACCCCTCCACTTT

v_gene: TRBV30
d_gene: -
abundance: few
j_gene: TRBJ1-3
CDR3aa: CACHQGSGNTIYF
CDR3nt: TGTGCCTGTCATCAGGGGTCTGGAAACACCATATATTTT

v_gene: TRBV12-5
d_gene: TRBD1
abundance: -
j_gene: TRBJ2-7
CDR3aa: CASGLPAGQGEILKIDASYEQYF
CDR3nt: TGTGCTAGTGGTTTACCCGCGGGACAGGGGGAGATTCTCAAGATCGACGCCTCCTACGAGCAGTACTTC

v_gene: TRBV21-1
d_gene: -
abundance: -
j_gene: TRBJ2-1
CDR3aa: CASSRPPSGGPSYNEQFF
CDR3nt: TGTGCCAGCAGCAGACCCCCTAGCGGGGGGCCCTCCTACAATGAGCAGTTCTTC

v_gene: TRBV12-3/TRBV12-4
d_gene: -
abundance: few
j_gene: TRBJ1-2
CDR3aa: CASSYGRVIGYTF
CDR3nt: TGTGCCAGCAGTTACGGCAGGGTAATTGGCTACACCTTC

v_gene: TRBV4-3
d_gene: -
abundance: -
j_gene: TRBJ2-3
CDR3aa: CASSLATSGGADTQYF
CDR3nt: TGCGCCAGCAGCCTTGCTACCTCCGGTGGAGCAGATACGCAGTATTTT

v_gene: TRBV4-1
d_gene: -
abundance: -
j_gene: TRBJ1-2
CDR3aa: CASSPGERGDGYTF
CDR3nt: TGCGCCAGCAGCCCGGGGGAGAGAGGAGATGGCTACACCTTC

v_gene: TRBV9
d_gene: -
abundance: -
j_gene: TRBJ1-3
CDR3aa: CASSVQFAGNTIYF
CDR3nt: TGTGCCAGCAGCGTACAGTTCGCTGGAAACACCATATATTTT

v_gene: TRBV7-3
d_gene: -
abundance: few
j_gene: TRBJ2-1
CDR3aa: CASSLGALNEQFF
CDR3nt: TGTGCCAGCAGCTTAGGGGCCCTTAATGAGCAGTTCTTC

v_gene: TRBV24-1
d_gene: -
abundance: -
j_gene: TRBJ2-5
CDR3aa: CATSDSPGRGLYF
CDR3nt: TGTGCCACCAGTGATTCCCCTGGAAGGGGACTTTACTTC

v_gene: TRBV2
d_gene: -
abundance: -
j_gene: TRBJ1-4
CDR3aa: CASRAGREFF
CDR3nt: TGTGCCAGCAGAGCCGGGAGGGAGTTTTTT

v_gene: TRBV5-1
d_gene: TRBD2
abundance: -
j_gene: TRBJ2-7
CDR3aa: CASSLGLAGGYEQYF
CDR3nt: TGCGCCAGCAGCTTGGGACTAGCGGGAGGGTACGAGCAGTACTTC

v_gene: TRBV2
d_gene: -
abundance: -
j_gene: TRBJ1-2
CDR3aa: CASMQVSHGYTF
CDR3nt: TGTGCCAGCATGCAGGTCTCCCATGGCTACACCTTC

v_gene: TRBV4-1
d_gene: -
abundance: -
j_gene: TRBJ1-3
CDR3aa: CASSHPPGAGGNTIYF
CDR3nt: TGCGCCAGCAGCCACCCCCCAGGGGCTGGGGGAAACACCATATATTTT

v_gene: TRBV18
d_gene: -
abundance: -
j_gene: TRBJ2-4
CDR3aa: CASSPETQGAIQYF
CDR3nt: TGTGCCAGCTCACCAGAGACTCAGGGCGCCATTCAGTACTTC

v_gene: TRBV6-1
d_gene: -
abundance: -
j_gene: TRBJ1-4
CDR3aa: CASSDQGSPATNEKLFF
CDR3nt: TGTGCCAGCAGTGATCAGGGGTCCCCCGCAACTAATGAAAAACTGTTTTTT

v_gene: TRBV15
d_gene: -
abundance: -
j_gene: TRBJ1-2
CDR3aa: CATSREWGRGYGYTF
CDR3nt: TGTGCCACCAGCAGAGAATGGGGGCGAGGCTATGGCTACACCTTC

v_gene: TRBV19
d_gene: -
abundance: -
j_gene: TRBJ2-7
CDR3aa: CASSPSQGSYEQYF
CDR3nt: TGTGCCAGTAGTCCTTCACAGGGCTCCTACGAGCAGTACTTC